This is a list of T cell receptor beta chains from one sample in a study of blood T cell repertoires in COVID-19. Profiling relied on immunoSEQ multiplex PCR, and the TCRdb table lists in-frame clones only, not all of them. The table shows roughly 220,000 clones, with around 82% occurring only once. Sequenced sample: peripheral blood. These receptors all stem from a woman in her seventies with acute or convalescent COVID-19. Each CDR3 is given with its conserved first and last residue. Each record gives: D gene, J gene, clone size, V gene, CDR3 DNA, CDR3 protein. A D gene is named only where the DNA matches it firmly. Size tells how often a clone was seen (once, few, many) or the class of an expanded clone, and some rows leave it out.

- TRBJ2-7 - TRBV27 TGTGCCAGCAGTTTAAGGAGCGGGCGCACCTACGAGCAGTACTTC CASSLRSGRTYEQYF
- TRBJ1-5 - TRBV7-2 TGTGCCAGCAGTCCAGGGGCAGGGAGCCGACCCAATCAGCCCCAGCATTTT CASSPGAGSRPNQPQHF
- TRBJ2-2 - TRBV6-5 TGTGCCAGCACAAAACAGGGTTTTACCGGGGAGCTGTTTTTT CASTKQGFTGELFF
- TRBJ2-2 - TRBV14 TGTGCCAGCAGCCAAGTCGTAGGGGGAGCTGGGACGAACACCGGGGAGCTGTTTTTT CASSQVVGGAGTNTGELFF
- TRBJ2-1 - TRBV2 TGTGCCAGCAGTGAAGCGCTTGTACTTCTCTCCTACAATGAGCAGTTCTTC CASSEALVLLSYNEQFF
- TRBJ2-7 - TRBV3-1/TRBV3-2 TGTGCCAGCAGCCAAGGCGGGATCTCCTACGAGCAGTACTTC CASSQGGISYEQYF
- TRBJ2-4 few TRBV23-1 TGCGCCGTTCCAGTGGTGTTAGCCAAAAACATTCAGTACTTC CAVPVVLAKNIQYF
- TRBJ2-5 - TRBV28 TGTGCCAGCAGTTTAGGCGGACTATCCCAAGAGACCCAGTACTTC CASSLGGLSQETQYF
- TRBJ2-3 - TRBV5-4 TGTGCCAGCAGCTTGGGGAGGGAAGCAGATACGCAGTATTTT CASSLGREADTQYF
- TRBJ2-2 - TRBV2 TGTGCCAGCAGGGGACACGTAATCACCGGGGAGCTGTTTTTT CASRGHVITGELFF
- TRBJ1-2 - TRBV5-4 TGTGCCAGCAGCTTGGAGGCGGATGGCTACACCTTC CASSLEADGYTF
- TRBJ2-1 - TRBV2 TGTGCCAGCAGGATGCCTAGCAGCTGGGAGCAGTTCTTC CASRMPSSWEQFF
TRBD1 TRBJ1-1 few TRBV5-1 TGCGCCAGCAGGGTACCAGGGGGTGGAACTGAAGCTTTCTTT CASRVPGGGTEAFF
TRBD2 TRBJ2-4 - TRBV2 TGTGCCAGCCAGCGGGGCCTAAGTTACATTCAGTACTTC CASQRGLSYIQYF
TRBD1 TRBJ2-7 - TRBV5-1 TGCGCCAGCAGCTTGGGACAGGGGGCGGAGGAGCAGTACTTC CASSLGQGAEEQYF
TRBD1 TRBJ2-3 - TRBV20-1 TGCAGTGCTAGTATCGGGACAGGGAGTACGCAGTATTTT CSASIGTGSTQYF
TRBD2 TRBJ2-5 - TRBV6-5 TGTGCCAGCAGTCAACTAGCGAGGGCGGAGACCCAGTACTTC CASSQLARAETQYF
- TRBJ1-1 few TRBV11-2 TGTGCCAGCAGCTTAACAGGCACTGAAGCTTTCTTT CASSLTGTEAFF
- TRBJ2-7 - TRBV7-2 TGTGCCAGCAGCCCCCGTCCCTTTTCCTCCTACGAGCAGTACTTC CASSPRPFSSYEQYF
- TRBJ1-2 - TRBV5-1 TGCGCCAGCAGCTTGGGGGTGGAGACCTATGGCTACACCTTC CASSLGVETYGYTF
- TRBJ2-2 - TRBV12-5 TGTGCTAGTGGTTTGTTTATAGCTGAAACCGGGGAGCTGTTTTTT CASGLFIAETGELFF
- TRBJ2-4 - TRBV25-1 TGTGCCAGCAGTGAATATAACGGGGAAAACATTCAGTACTTC CASSEYNGENIQYF
TRBD1 TRBJ2-7 - TRBV5-1 TGCGCCAGCAGCTTTGCAGGGGGACCCTACGAGCAGTACTTC CASSFAGGPYEQYF
TRBD1 TRBJ1-4 - TRBV3-1/TRBV3-2 TGTGCCAGCAGCCACCCAACAGGGGGCGAATATGAAAAACTGTTTTTT CASSHPTGGEYEKLFF
- TRBJ2-3 - TRBV7-6 TGTGCCAGCAGCTTAGCACTGGGGGCCGGGGCAGATACGCAGTATTTT CASSLALGAGADTQYF
- TRBJ1-5 - TRBV5-1 TGCGCCAGCAGCGAGGGTGGCCGACAGCCCCAGCATTTT CASSEGGRQPQHF